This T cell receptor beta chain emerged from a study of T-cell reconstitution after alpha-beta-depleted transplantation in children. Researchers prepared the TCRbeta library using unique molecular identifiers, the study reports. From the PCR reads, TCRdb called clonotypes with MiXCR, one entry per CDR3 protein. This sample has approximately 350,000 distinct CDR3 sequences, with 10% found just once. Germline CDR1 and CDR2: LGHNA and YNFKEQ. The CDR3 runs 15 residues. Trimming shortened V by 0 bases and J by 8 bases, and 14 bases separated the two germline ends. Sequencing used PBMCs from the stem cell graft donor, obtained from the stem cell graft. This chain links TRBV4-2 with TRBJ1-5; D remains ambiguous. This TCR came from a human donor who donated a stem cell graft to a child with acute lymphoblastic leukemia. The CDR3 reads CASSQESRVTEPQHF. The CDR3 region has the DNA TGTGCCAGCAGCCAAGAATCGAGGGTTACGGAGCCCCAGCATTTT.